This is a list of T cell receptor beta chains from one sample in a study of blood T cells in healthy people across ages. TCRdb itself ran the 5' RACE reads through MiXCR, one entry per CDR3 protein. The data contain some 1,500,000 distinct CDR3 sequences, under 55% of them singletons. Sequenced sample: blood. The receptors stem from a woman between 18 and 29 years old in good health. The CDR3 runs from the conserved cysteine through the conserved F or W.

V	J	CDR3
TRBV20-1	TRBJ2-7	CSARTSGRDEQYF
TRBV11-2	TRBJ1-1	CASSPLPAAGVGEAFF
TRBV4-1	TRBJ1-2	CASSRTQGSDYGYTF
TRBV12-3/TRBV12-4	TRBJ1-6	CASSTRQGVNSPLHF
TRBV2	TRBJ2-7	CASSGDDYEQYF
TRBV9	TRBJ2-7	CASSLGSMWDEQYF
TRBV4-1	TRBJ2-1	CASSQVGGGGQFF
TRBV4-2	TRBJ2-1	CASRSSSGIYNEQFF
TRBV18	TRBJ2-1	CASSPSRQGYAYNEQFF
TRBV20-1	TRBJ1-1	CSARVGRLNTEAFF
TRBV20-1	TRBJ1-2	CSARGQGADYGYTF
TRBV29-1	TRBJ2-7	CSVPFKGQGPYEQYF
TRBV12-3/TRBV12-4	TRBJ1-2	CASSLAIGRDRNNYGYTF
TRBV9	TRBJ2-3	CASSALQGTLSTDTQYF
TRBV3-1	TRBJ2-1	CASSQVGRSSYNEQFF
TRBV19	TRBJ1-2	CASSFWRDPNYGYTF
TRBV20-1	TRBJ2-1	CSAPTSGSRYNEQFF
TRBV4-1	TRBJ2-1	CASSQVPTVNEQFF
TRBV29-1	TRBJ1-2	CSVISDNYGYTF
TRBV3-1	TRBJ2-5	CASSPSPGTKDNEQYF
TRBV12-3/TRBV12-4	TRBJ2-3	CASSPRRGADTQYF
TRBV7-9	TRBJ1-1	CASSSHREWNTEAFF
TRBV12-3/TRBV12-4	TRBJ1-5	CASSVNGIQPQHF
TRBV6-6	TRBJ2-5	CAAKLAGGEQYF
TRBV7-8	TRBJ2-7	CASSGQGREQYF
TRBV6-2/TRBV6-3	TRBJ2-3	CASSYHSQGTDTQYF
TRBV5-5	TRBJ1-1	CAGSPRGVNTEAFF
TRBV6-2/TRBV6-3	TRBJ1-4	CASKLRTGRTEKLFF